The clone carrying this T cell receptor (beta chain) was recorded many times. Its antigen is not known. The authors built TCR beta libraries using iRepertoire HTBI primers and Arm-PCR of CDR3 regions. TCRdb re-analysed the multiplex PCR reads in MiXCR, keeping a single row per CDR3 protein. The sample lists about 210,000 distinct CDR3 sequences, 15% to 20% occurring once. This specimen belongs to a study of regulatory T cells in long-lasting Graves disease. Study background: For a period under 3 months, newly diagnosed Graves' patients had taken antithyroid drugs. Study-level results: Persistent cases of Graves' showed reduced TCR diversity relative to newly diagnosed patients.

CDR3 length: 17 residues. J was trimmed by 0 bases and V by 1 base; bases with no gene match: 6. Germline V gene lookup returns CDR1 SGHAT and CDR2 FQNNGV. As to time point: newly diagnosed GD, antithyroid drugs for less than 3 months. PBMC RNA was the source of the TCR library. A peripheral blood sample, roughly 8.8 milliliters in volume, was drawn into EDTA tubes. These data were also reused for a study on T cells in Graves' hyperthyroidism and ophthalmopathy. That work adds: From stable hyperthyroidism, ophthalmopathy was set apart by a 13 V-J model.

The rearrangement joins TRBV11-2 to TRBJ1-3, with 7 bases that match TRBD1. The receptor was isolated from a woman younger than 45 with Graves disease. The starting material was peripheral blood mononuclear cells (PBMCs), obtained at new diagnosis, from a patient treated with antithyroid drugs. CDR3 residues: CASSLVRPGGSGNTIYF. DNA of the CDR3: TGTGCCAGCAGCTTAGTACGGCCAGGGGGCTCTGGAAACACCATATATTTT.